One sample yielded the 26 T cell receptor beta chains listed below, sequenced in a study of cytotoxic CD8 clonotypes in ibrutinib-treated CLL. Produced via immunoSEQ multiplex PCR; TCRdb's table is partial and in-frame only. The sample holds 110,000 to 150,000 clones, approximately 80% seen once. Material: PBMCs, obtained after 24 months of ibrutinib treatment. The source is a human donor with chronic lymphocytic leukemia.

V usage is TRBV6-6 and J usage is TRBJ2-2, with 7 bases matching TRBD2. The CDR3 is 15 residues long. Germline V CDR1 and CDR2: MNHNY, SVGAGI (reference sequence). V lost 6 bases and J lost 7; bases outside the gene matches: 11. In DNA form, the CDR3 reads TGTGCCAGCAGGTCGGGAGGCCCCTCGGTCGGGGAGCTGTTTTTT. This sequence encodes CASRSGGPSVGELFF.

V usage is TRBV5-1 and J usage is TRBJ2-3; 9 nucleotides line up with TRBD2. The junction had 5 bases not matched to a gene; V was cut back by 4 bases and J by 2 bases. CDR1 SGHRS and CDR2 YFSETQ come from the germline V gene. The CDR3 sequence is 15 residues long. CDR3 DNA sequence: TGCGCCAGCAGCCCGACTAGCGGATACACAGATACGCAGTATTTT. It translates to CASSPTSGYTDTQYF.

The chain joins TRBV18 to TRBJ2-2; TRBD2 aligns across 8 bases. V was clipped by 0 bases and J by 7 bases; unmatched bases: 4. CDR3 size: 15 residues. Germline-derived CDR1 and CDR2 are KGHSH and LQKENI. CDR3 residues: CASSPPAGGFGELFF. The CDR3 nucleotides are TGTGCCAGCTCACCACCGGCGGGAGGCTTCGGGGAGCTGTTTTTT.

The rearrangement links TRBV5-1 to TRBJ1-1; D ambiguous. The CDR3 spans 15 residues. Germline-derived CDR1 and CDR2 are SGHRS and YFSETQ. V lost 0 bases and J 3 bases, leaving 12 bases between the germline ends. The chain's CDR3 is CASSLVPGSYTEAFF. For the CDR3, the DNA is TGCGCCAGCAGCTTGGTCCCCGGCAGCTACACTGAAGCTTTCTTT.

The CDR3 bases are TGCGCCAGCAGCCAAGAAGAAAGCTCTGGAAACACCATATATTTT. Translation gives CASSQEESSGNTIYF. The rearrangement joins TRBV4-1 to TRBJ1-3; D gene unclear. The CDR3 contains 15 residues. Per the germline V gene, CDR1 is MGHRA and CDR2 is YSYEKL. The V and J ends lost 0 bases and 0 bases respectively, with 6 bases between them.

This chain uses TRBV7-2 with TRBJ1-3, with D perhaps TRBD1 (6 bases). The CDR3 consists of 13 residues. Trimming removed 3 bases from V and 4 bases from J, with 7 bases in between. Germline CDR1 reads SGHTA; CDR2 reads FQGNSA. CDR3 bases: TGTGCCAGCAGCTTGGGGGCCGGAAACACCATATATTTT. Translated, it gives CASSLGAGNTIYF.

The chain joins TRBV4-1 to TRBJ2-5; D is ambiguous. Looked up from germline, CDR1 is MGHRA and CDR2 is YSYEKL. V shed 1 base and J shed 4 bases, with 10 bases lying between them. The CDR3 covers 14 residues. This CDR3 reads CASSQGTFGETQYF. The CDR3 DNA reads TGCGCCAGCAGCCAAGGGACCTTCGGAGAGACCCAGTACTTC.

V gene TRBV29-1 combines with J gene TRBJ2-7, with D perhaps assigned TRBD1 or TRBD2 (5 bases each). V lost 7 bases to trimming and J lost 6 bases, with 19 bases between them. Germline V CDR1 and CDR2: SQVTM, ANQGSEA. CDR3 length: 13 amino acids. CDR3 sequence (DNA): TGCAGCGGCAGGACCGCGCCTGGGGGCGAGCAGTACTTC. Its protein product is CSGRTAPGGEQYF.

The rearrangement joins TRBV6-5 to TRBJ1-1, with TRBD1 as a possible D gene (5 bases). Germline CDR1 and CDR2: MNHEY and SVGAGI. The CDR3 covers 14 residues. Deletions cut 7 bases from V and 4 bases from J, with 16 bases between. The CDR3 is CASMGRVGVTEAFF. The CDR3 DNA reads TGTGCCAGCATGGGGCGGGTAGGGGTCACTGAAGCTTTCTTT.

The chain joins TRBV28 to TRBJ2-3; D remains ambiguous. Trimming cost V 2 bases and J 4 bases, with 4 bases left between them. Germline CDR1 MDHEN, CDR2 SYDVKM. CDR3 length: 12 amino acids. The CDR3 protein is CASSLGADTQYF. The CDR3, as DNA: TGTGCCAGCAGTTTAGGGGCAGATACGCAGTATTTT. The whole variable domain, remainder taken from reference TRBV28 and TRBJ2-3, is DVKVTQSSRYLVKRTGEKVFLECVQDMDHENMFWYRQDPGLGLRLIYFSYDVKMKEKGDIPEGYSVSREKKERFSLILESASTNQTSMYLCASSLGADTQYFGPGTRLTVL.

The CDR3 nucleotides are TGTGCCAGCAGTGAGTCTCCACAGGGTCTGGAGCAGTACTTC. Translation: CASSESPQGLEQYF. The chain joins TRBV6-1 to TRBJ2-7, with D maybe TRBD1 (6 bases). Germline V lookup: CDR1 MNHNS, CDR2 SASEGT. The V end was cut by 3 bases, the J end by 7 bases, with 16 bases between. This CDR3 spans 14 amino acids.

This clone was picked up a small number of times. The rearrangement joins TRBV2 to TRBJ2-1; either TRBD1 or TRBD2 may supply D (5 bases each). This CDR3 contains 15 residues. In germline, CDR1 is SNHLY, CDR2 FYNNEI. Trimming left V 5 bases short and J 5 bases short, with 16 bases between. CDR3 bases: TGTGCCAGCAGTTTCGGGACCTATTCCCACAATGAGCAGTTCTTC. Residues: CASSFGTYSHNEQFF.

The chain links TRBV12-2 to TRBJ1-5; TRBD1, the table's D call, lacks a check against the DNA. TRBV12-2 is marked as a pseudogene. The CDR3 length is 13 residues. The CDR3 bases are TGTGCAAGTCGCAAACACAGGCTCGGGCCCCAGCATTTT. It encodes CASRKHRLGPQHF.

The V gene is TRBV27, the J gene TRBJ1-5; D not certain. Trimming removed 4 bases at V and 0 bases at J, with 7 bases between. Germline assignment: CDR1 MNHEY and CDR2 SMNVEV (reference sequence). This CDR3 has 14 amino acids. For the CDR3, the DNA is TGTGCCAGCAGTTCCAGTGCTAGCAATCAGCCCCAGCATTTT. As protein: CASSSSASNQPQHF.

The V call is TRBV7-3, the J call TRBJ2-1; 9 bases map to TRBD2. Looked up from germline, CDR1 is SGHTA and CDR2 is FQGTGA. The CDR3 has 15 amino acids. V dropped 2 bases and J dropped 10; count of bases not matched to a gene: 9. CDR3 protein: CASSLERGAEEEQFF. The CDR3 DNA reads TGTGCCAGCAGCTTAGAGCGGGGGGCCGAAGAGGAGCAGTTCTTC.

This chain uses TRBV7-2 with TRBJ2-1; 10 positions agree with TRBD2. V trimming: 2 bases; J trimming: 10 bases; junction bases outside the gene matches: 11. Germline V CDR1 and CDR2: SGHTA, FQGNSA. The CDR3 has 16 amino acids. This chain's CDR3 is CASSLRSGRARGEQFF. In DNA, the CDR3 is TGTGCCAGCAGCTTACGCAGCGGGAGGGCCAGGGGGGAGCAGTTCTTC.

The chain has TRBV5-1 and TRBJ1-4, with D perhaps matching TRBD1 (6 bases). The CDR3 runs 14 residues. V lost 2 bases and J 8 bases, leaving 13 bases between the germline ends. CDR1 is SGHRS and CDR2 is YFSETQ in the germline V gene. CDR3 loop: CASSLYGQQEKLFF. Written as DNA, the CDR3 is TGCGCCAGCAGCTTATACGGACAGCAGGAAAAACTGTTTTTT.

The chain links TRBV18 to TRBJ2-7, with no clear D. CDR3 length: 13 residues. Germline V lookup: CDR1 KGHSH, CDR2 LQKENI. The V gene lost 2 bases and the J gene lost 6 bases, with 11 bases spanning the gap. The CDR3 DNA follows: TGTGCCAGCTCACCAAAGGTGCTAGGCGAGCAGTACTTC. Amino acids: CASSPKVLGEQYF.

The chain employs TRBV4-3 and TRBJ1-4, with D hard to call. The V gene lost 0 bases and the J gene lost 10 bases, with 15 bases spanning the gap. This CDR3 comprises 15 residues. Germline V gives CDR1 LGHNA, CDR2 YSLEER. DNA of the CDR3: TGCGCCAGCAGCCAAGATTACTTGGAGGCCGGAAAACTGTTTTTT. Its protein product is CASSQDYLEAGKLFF.

The chain couples TRBV5-1 to TRBJ1-2, with D maybe TRBD1 (5 bases). The germline V gene encodes CDR1 SGHRS and CDR2 YFSETQ. This CDR3 contains 13 residues. V was trimmed by 1 base and J by 7 bases, leaving 11 bases between them. The CDR3 region is CASSLYGAGGYTF. CDR3 nucleotide sequence: TGCGCCAGCAGCTTGTATGGGGCTGGTGGCTACACCTTC.

The chain is built from TRBV7-3 and TRBJ2-1, with TRBD2 identical over 12 bases. The CDR3 covers 15 residues. The V gene end was trimmed by 4 bases and the J gene end by 4 bases; junction bases not matched to a gene: 2. Germline V lookup: CDR1 SGHTA, CDR2 FQGTGA. The DNA of the CDR3 is TGTGCCAGCAGCTCGACTAGCGGGAGTTACAATGAGCAGTTCTTC. It encodes CASSSTSGSYNEQFF.

This clone was found many times. The DNA of the CDR3 is TGTGCCAGCAGCCCCGGGGGCACAGCCAAAAACATTCAGTACTTC. Encoded protein: CASSPGGTAKNIQYF. J is TRBJ2-4 and V is TRBV28, with D perhaps matching TRBD1 or TRBD2 (6 bases each). Germline-derived CDR1 and CDR2 are MDHEN and SYDVKM. This CDR3 spans 15 amino acids. Trimming shortened V by 6 bases and J by 0 bases, and 12 bases separated the two germline ends.

J is TRBJ1-5 and V is TRBV11-2, with D hard to call. V gave up 4 bases and J gave up 0 bases, with 4 bases separating them. The CDR3 totals 13 residues. Per the germline V gene, CDR1 is SGHAT and CDR2 is FQNNGV. The chain's CDR3 is CASSWGSNQPQHF. DNA of the CDR3: TGTGCCAGCAGCTGGGGTAGCAATCAGCCCCAGCATTTT. The full variable domain, rest sourced from reference TRBV11-2 and TRBJ1-5, is EAGVAQSPRYKIIEKRQSVAFWCNPISGHATLYWYQQILGQGPKLLIQFQNNGVVDDSQLPKDRFSAERLKGVDSTLKIQPAKLEDSAVYLCASSWGSNQPQHFGDGTRLSIL.

V gene TRBV6-6 combines with J gene TRBJ1-2; D remains unclear. V lost 7 bases, J lost 4 bases, and 19 bases lay in between. Germline-derived CDR1 and CDR2 are MNHNY and SVGAGI (reference sequence). The CDR3 spans 15 residues. The CDR3 is CASTISGGGGYGYTF. The CDR3 DNA reads as TGTGCCAGCACCATCTCGGGCGGAGGAGGCTATGGCTACACCTTC.

The table lists this clone with a few counts. The chain carries TRBV7-2 and TRBJ2-5; 10 bases are a match to TRBD2. Germline V gene sequence: CDR1 SGHTA, CDR2 FQGNSA. J lost 5 bases, V lost 5 bases, and 14 bases had no gene match. The CDR3 has 17 amino acids. CDR3 DNA sequence: TGTGCCAGCAGCCCACCGGGACTAGCGTCCGGATTGGAGACCCAGTACTTC. It specifies CASSPPGLASGLETQYF.

The rearrangement joins TRBV7-9 to TRBJ1-5; D is ambiguous. The CDR3 is 15 amino acids. V dropped 1 base and J dropped 7 bases, with 14 bases sitting between them. Germline assignment: CDR1 SEHNR and CDR2 FQNEAQ (reference sequence). CDR3 nucleotides: TGTGCCAGCAGCTTAGATGCAGTTCTAGGCCAGCCCCAGCATTTT. Protein sequence: CASSLDAVLGQPQHF.